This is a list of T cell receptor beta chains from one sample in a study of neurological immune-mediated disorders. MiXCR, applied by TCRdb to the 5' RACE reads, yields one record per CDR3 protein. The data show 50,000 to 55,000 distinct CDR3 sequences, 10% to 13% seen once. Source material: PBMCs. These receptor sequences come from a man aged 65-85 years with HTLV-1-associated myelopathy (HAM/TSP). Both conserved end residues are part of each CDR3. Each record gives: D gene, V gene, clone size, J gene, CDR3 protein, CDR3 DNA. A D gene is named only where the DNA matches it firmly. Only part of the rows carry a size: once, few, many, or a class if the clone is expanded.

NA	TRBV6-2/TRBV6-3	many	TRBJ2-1	CASSYGRYYNEQFF	TGTGCCAGCAGTTACGGTAGATACTACAATGAGCAGTTCTTC
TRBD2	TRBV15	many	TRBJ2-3	CATAGAGGSTDTQYF	TGTGCCACCGCCGGGGCGGGAGGGAGTACAGATACGCAGTATTTT
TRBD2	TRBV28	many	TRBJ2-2	CASSTPPRLAGGTGELFF	TGTGCCAGCAGTACCCCCCCGAGGCTAGCGGGAGGCACCGGGGAGCTGTTTTTT
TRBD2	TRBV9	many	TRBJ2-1	CASSEVAGANEQFF	TGTGCCAGCAGCGAAGTAGCGGGAGCAAATGAGCAGTTCTTC
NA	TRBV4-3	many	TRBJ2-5	CASSQQLGVGEYQETQYF	TGCGCCAGCAGCCAACAGTTAGGGGTAGGGGAGTACCAAGAGACCCAGTACTTC
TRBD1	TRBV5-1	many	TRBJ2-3	CASRNAGQGADTQYF	TGCGCCAGCAGGAACGCGGGACAGGGGGCAGATACGCAGTATTTT
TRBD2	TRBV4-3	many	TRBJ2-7	CASSQQHSAGVGYEQYF	TGCGCCAGCAGCCAACAACACTCAGCGGGAGTAGGGTACGAGCAGTACTTC
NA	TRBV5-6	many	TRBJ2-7	CASSLFGYEQYF	TGTGCCAGCAGCTTGTTTGGCTACGAGCAGTACTTC
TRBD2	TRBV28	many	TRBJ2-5	CASSPLAASGRERETQYF	TGTGCCAGCAGTCCCCTGGCGGCTAGCGGGAGGGAGAGAGAGACCCAGTACTTC
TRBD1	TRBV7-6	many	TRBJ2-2	CASSPTGTTNTGELFF	TGTGCCAGCAGCCCGACAGGGACCACGAACACCGGGGAGCTGTTTTTT
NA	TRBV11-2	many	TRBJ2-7	CASSPNRAVYEQYF	TGTGCCAGCAGCCCCAACCGGGCGGTTTACGAGCAGTACTTC
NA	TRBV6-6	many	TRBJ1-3	CASSKTEGDTIYF	TGTGCCAGCAGTAAGACCGAGGGAGACACCATATATTTT
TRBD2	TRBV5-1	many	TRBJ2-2	CASSLESWVAGNTGELFF	TGCGCCAGCAGCTTGGAGAGCTGGGTAGCGGGGAACACCGGGGAGCTGTTTTTT
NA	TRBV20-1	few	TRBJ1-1	CSATDGAGDTEAFF	TGCAGCGCAACCGACGGCGCCGGGGACACTGAAGCTTTCTTT
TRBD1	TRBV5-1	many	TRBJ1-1	CASSLAMGQSTEAFF	TGCGCCAGCAGCTTGGCAATGGGACAGTCGACTGAAGCTTTCTTT
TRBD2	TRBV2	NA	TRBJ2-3	CASAGRGGQREGTDTQYF	TGTGCCAGCGCTGGTAGGGGCGGTCAGCGGGAGGGCACAGATACGCAGTATTTT
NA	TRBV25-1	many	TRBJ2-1	CASASPVGGPYNEQFF	TGTGCCAGCGCCAGCCCAGTGGGCGGCCCTTACAATGAGCAGTTCTTC
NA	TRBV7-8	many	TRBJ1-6	CASTSSYNSPLHF	TGTGCCAGCACCAGCTCCTATAATTCACCCCTCCACTTT
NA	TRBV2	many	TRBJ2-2	CASRGARTGELFF	TGTGCCAGCAGGGGTGCACGCACCGGGGAGCTGTTTTTT
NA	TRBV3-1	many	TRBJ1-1	CASAGRAEAFF	TGTGCCAGCGCCGGCAGGGCTGAAGCTTTCTTT
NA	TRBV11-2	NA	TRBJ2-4	CASSLVPVGGAIQYF	TGTGCCAGCAGCTTAGTACCGGTCGGTGGAGCCATTCAGTACTTC
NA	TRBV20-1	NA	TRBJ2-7	CSAPREIYEQYF	TGCAGTGCCCCGAGGGAGATTTACGAGCAGTACTTC
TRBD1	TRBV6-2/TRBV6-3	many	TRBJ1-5	CASGGRTAGDRLNQPQHF	TGTGCCAGCGGAGGACGGACCGCCGGGGACAGGCTTAATCAGCCCCAGCATTTT
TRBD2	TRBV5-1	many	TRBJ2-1	CASSLGSGGDNEQFF	TGCGCCAGCAGCTTGGGGAGCGGGGGGGACAATGAGCAGTTCTTC
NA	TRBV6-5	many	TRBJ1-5	CASGRQGNQPQHF	TGTGCCAGCGGCAGACAGGGCAATCAGCCCCAGCATTTT
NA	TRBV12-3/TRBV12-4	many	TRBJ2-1	CASSPRIGRNEQFF	TGTGCCAGCAGTCCTCGGATAGGGAGGAATGAGCAGTTCTTC
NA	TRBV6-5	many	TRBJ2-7	CASSYVGKQYF	TGTGCCAGCAGTTATGTAGGGAAGCAGTACTTC
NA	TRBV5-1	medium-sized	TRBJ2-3	CASSPDPGVADTQYF	TGCGCCAGCAGCCCGGATCCGGGAGTCGCGGATACGCAGTATTTT
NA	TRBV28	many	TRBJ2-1	CASSFVRSSYNEQFF	TGTGCCAGCAGTTTCGTGAGGAGCTCCTACAATGAGCAGTTCTTC
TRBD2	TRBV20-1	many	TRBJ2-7	CSATREKLAGGYEQYF	TGCAGTGCTACCAGGGAAAAACTAGCGGGAGGGTACGAGCAGTACTTC
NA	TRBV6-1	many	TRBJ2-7	CASSEWAGSYEQYF	TGTGCCAGCAGTGAATGGGCGGGTTCGTACGAGCAGTACTTC
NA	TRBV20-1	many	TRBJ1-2	CSAPGQLGYGYTF	TGCAGTGCTCCAGGGCAGTTGGGCTATGGCTACACCTTC
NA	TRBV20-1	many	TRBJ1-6	CSASLLSVNNSPLHF	TGCAGTGCTAGCCTATTGTCCGTTAATAATTCACCCCTCCACTTT
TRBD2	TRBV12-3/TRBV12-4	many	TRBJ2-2	CASRPGTSGRAGELFF	TGTGCCAGCAGACCAGGGACTAGCGGGAGGGCCGGGGAGCTGTTTTTT
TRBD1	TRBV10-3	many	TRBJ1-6	CAISGTGTVNSPLHF	TGTGCCATCAGTGGTACCGGGACAGTAAATTCACCCCTCCACTTT
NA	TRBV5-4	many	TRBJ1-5	CASSLRGGNQPQHF	TGTGCCAGCAGCTTGAGAGGGGGCAATCAGCCCCAGCATTTT
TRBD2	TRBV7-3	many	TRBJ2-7	CASSFSAGGGEQYF	TGTGCCAGCAGCTTCTCGGCGGGGGGTGGTGAGCAGTACTTC
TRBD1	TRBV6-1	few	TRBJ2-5	CASSEGDSQETQYF	TGTGCCAGCAGTGAAGGGGACAGCCAAGAGACCCAGTACTTC
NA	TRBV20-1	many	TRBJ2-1	CSAKRNEQFF	TGCAGTGCAAAGAGGAATGAGCAGTTCTTC
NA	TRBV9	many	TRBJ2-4	CASSDPGAKNIQYF	TGTGCCAGCAGCGATCCAGGGGCCAAAAACATTCAGTACTTC
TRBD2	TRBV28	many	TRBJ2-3	CASSPTSGRRDTQYF	TGTGCCAGCAGCCCGACTAGCGGGAGGAGAGATACGCAGTATTTT
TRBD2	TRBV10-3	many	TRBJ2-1	CAISAGTDILAGGPEQFF	TGTGCCATCAGCGCCGGGACAGACATACTAGCGGGAGGGCCGGAGCAGTTCTTC
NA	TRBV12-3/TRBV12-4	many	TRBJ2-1	CASMSTRENLDEQFF	TGTGCCAGCATGTCGACTAGGGAGAATTTGGATGAGCAGTTCTTC
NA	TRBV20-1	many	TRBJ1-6	CSARFRRLEFSPLHF	TGCAGTGCTAGGTTTAGGCGGTTAGAGTTTTCACCCCTCCACTTT
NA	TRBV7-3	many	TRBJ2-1	CASSLGPNNEQFF	TGTGCCAGCAGCTTAGGGCCCAACAATGAGCAGTTCTTC
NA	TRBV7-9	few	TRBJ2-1	CASSWVMGVGQFF	TGTGCCAGCAGCTGGGTTATGGGGGTAGGGCAGTTCTTC
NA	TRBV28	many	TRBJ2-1	CASSNTGLINEQFF	TGTGCCAGCAGTAACACGGGACTCATCAATGAGCAGTTCTTC
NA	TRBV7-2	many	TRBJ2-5	CASSLSRGGETQYF	TGTGCCAGCAGCTTATCTAGGGGCGGAGAGACCCAGTACTTC
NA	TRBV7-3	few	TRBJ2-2	CASSLTHAGELFF	TGTGCCAGCAGCTTAACCCACGCCGGGGAGCTGTTTTTT
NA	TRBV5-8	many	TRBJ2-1	CASSFKRVAYNEQFF	TGTGCCAGCAGCTTCAAGCGGGTAGCCTACAATGAGCAGTTCTTC
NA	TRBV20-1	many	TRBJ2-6	CSARVPGANVLTF	TGCAGTGCTAGAGTCCCCGGGGCCAACGTCCTGACTTTC
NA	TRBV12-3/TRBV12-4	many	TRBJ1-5	CASSFGGTQPQHF	TGTGCCAGCAGTTTCGGGGGGACACAGCCCCAGCATTTT